This TCR beta chain is from a study of blood T cell repertoires in COVID-19. Turning to the study itself: The study drew acute and convalescent COVID-19 samples from the United States, Italy and Spain.

Original methodology: Amplifying reference gene primers gave estimates of nucleated cell counts. Sequenced by immunoSEQ multiplex PCR; TCRdb stores in-frame clones only, minus some. That table supplies the V and J calls and clone size; D and trimming were determined from the DNA. The repertoire holds around 300,000 clones, with 86% as singletons. Followed longitudinally, the Seattle patients had been enrolled during active infection. Germline trimming cut 7 bases from V and 9 bases from J; bases unmatched to any gene: 6. Germline V lookup: CDR1 GTSNPN, CDR2 SVGIG (reference sequence). CDR3 length: 12 residues.

This TCR came from a woman in her 70s with COVID-19, enrolled during active disease. The chain carries TRBV30 and TRBJ2-7; 13 bases match TRBD2. The sequenced sample consisted of peripheral blood. The CDR3 loop reads CAFRTSGGSQYF. The CDR3 nucleotides are TGTGCCTTTCGGACTAGCGGGGGATCGCAGTACTTC.